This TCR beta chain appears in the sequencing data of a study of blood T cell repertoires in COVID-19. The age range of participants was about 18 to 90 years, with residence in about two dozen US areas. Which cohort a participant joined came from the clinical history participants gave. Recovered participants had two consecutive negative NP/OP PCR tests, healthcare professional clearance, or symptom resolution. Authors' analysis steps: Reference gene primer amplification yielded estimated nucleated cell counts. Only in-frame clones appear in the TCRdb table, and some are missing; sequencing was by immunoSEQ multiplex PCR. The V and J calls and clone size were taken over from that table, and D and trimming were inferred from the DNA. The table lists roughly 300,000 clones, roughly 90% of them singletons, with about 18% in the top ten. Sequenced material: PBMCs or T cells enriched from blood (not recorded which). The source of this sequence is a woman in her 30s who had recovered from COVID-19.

The CDR3 sequence: CASSADTHYGYTF. As DNA, the CDR3 is TGTGCCAGCAGTGCCGACACCCACTATGGCTACACCTTC. V is TRBV28 and J is TRBJ1-2; D remains unclear. Germline CDR1 is MDHEN and CDR2 is SYDVKM. The germline V and J ends were trimmed by 5 bases and 3 bases, with 10 bases remaining between them. The CDR3 length is 13 residues.